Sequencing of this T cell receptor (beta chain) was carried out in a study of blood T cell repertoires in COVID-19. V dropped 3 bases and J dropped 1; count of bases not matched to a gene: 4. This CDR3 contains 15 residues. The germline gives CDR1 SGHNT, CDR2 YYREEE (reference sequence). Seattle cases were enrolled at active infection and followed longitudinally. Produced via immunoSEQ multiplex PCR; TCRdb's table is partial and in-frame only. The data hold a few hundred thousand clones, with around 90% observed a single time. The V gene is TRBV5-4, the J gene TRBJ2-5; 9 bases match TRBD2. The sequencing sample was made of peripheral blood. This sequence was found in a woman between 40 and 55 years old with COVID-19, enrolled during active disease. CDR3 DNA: TGTGCCAGCAGCTCTAGCGGGGCAAGCCAAGAGACCCAGTACTTC. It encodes CASSSSGASQETQYF.